This TCR beta chain emerged from a study of T cells expressing NK-cell markers. Study-wide results and limits: There were a handful of donors in whom these clonotypes also led the CD3+CD56-NKG2C+ fraction.

About this clonotype: Its matching antigen is unknown.

CDR1 SGHRS and CDR2 YFSETQ come from the germline V gene. CDR3 length: 14 amino acids. Synthesis of TCR beta cDNA relied on 5'RACE template switching carrying UMIs. TCRdb re-called the 5' RACE reads and catalogs CDR3 proteins one per entry, DNA excluded. Recorded for this sample: roughly 390,000 distinct CDR3 sequences. The chain has TRBV5-1 and TRBJ2-3; the D call of TRBD1 rests on TCRdb alone, since no DNA is present to check it. The TCR was taken from a woman aged 50 to 65 in good health. Sequencing was performed on blood T cells: a sorted CD56 or NKG2C T cell subset, CD4+ or CD8+ T cells, or bulk PBMC T cells (not recorded which). The CDR3: CASSLEQGSDTQYF.